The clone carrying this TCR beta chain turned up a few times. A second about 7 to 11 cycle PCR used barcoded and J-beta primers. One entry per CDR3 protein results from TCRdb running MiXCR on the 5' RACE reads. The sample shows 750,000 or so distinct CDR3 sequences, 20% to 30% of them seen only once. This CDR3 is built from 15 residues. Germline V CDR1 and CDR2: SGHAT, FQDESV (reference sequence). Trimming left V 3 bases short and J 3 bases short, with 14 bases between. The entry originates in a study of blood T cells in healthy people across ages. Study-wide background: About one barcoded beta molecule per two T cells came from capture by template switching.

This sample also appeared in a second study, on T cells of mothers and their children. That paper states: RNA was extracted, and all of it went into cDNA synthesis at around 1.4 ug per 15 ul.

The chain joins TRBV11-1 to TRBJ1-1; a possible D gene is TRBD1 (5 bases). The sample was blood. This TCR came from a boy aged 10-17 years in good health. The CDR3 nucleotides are TGTGCCAGCAGCTTGAGTCTCGCCAGGGACACTGAAGCTTTCTTT. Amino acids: CASSLSLARDTEAFF. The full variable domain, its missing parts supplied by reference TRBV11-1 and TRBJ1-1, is EAEVAQSPRYKITEKSQAVAFWCDPISGHATLYWYRQILGQGPELLVQFQDESVVDDSQLPKDRFSAERLKGVDSTLKIQPAELGDSAMYLCASSLSLARDTEAFFGQGTRLTVV.